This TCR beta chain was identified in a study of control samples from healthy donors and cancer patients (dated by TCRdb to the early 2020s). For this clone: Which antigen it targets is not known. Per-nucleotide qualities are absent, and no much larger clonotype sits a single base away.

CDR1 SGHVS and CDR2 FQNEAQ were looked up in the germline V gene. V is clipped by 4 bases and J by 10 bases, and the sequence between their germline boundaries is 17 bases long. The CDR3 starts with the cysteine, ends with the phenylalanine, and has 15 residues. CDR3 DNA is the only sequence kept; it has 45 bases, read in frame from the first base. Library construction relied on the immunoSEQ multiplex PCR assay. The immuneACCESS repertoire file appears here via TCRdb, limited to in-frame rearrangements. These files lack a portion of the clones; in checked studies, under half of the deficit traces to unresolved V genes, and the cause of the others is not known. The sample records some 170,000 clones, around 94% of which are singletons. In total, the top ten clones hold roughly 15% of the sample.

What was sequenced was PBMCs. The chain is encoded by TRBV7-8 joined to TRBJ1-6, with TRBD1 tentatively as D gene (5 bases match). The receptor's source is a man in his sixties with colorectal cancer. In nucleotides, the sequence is TGTGCCAGCAGCTCCCGCGCAGGGAAGAAATCACCCCTCCACTTT. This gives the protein CASSSRAGKKSPLHF.